Below, 11 T cell receptor beta chains from the same sample are listed, as sequenced in a study of T-cell memory formation after mild COVID-19. TCRdb passed the 5' RACE reads through MiXCR, listing each CDR3 protein once. The table shows under 250,000 distinct CDR3 sequences, with 15% to 19% occurring only once. Sequences were obtained from PBMCs or a T cell subset sorted from them (not recorded which). The receptor source for this set is an adult woman who had mild COVID-19 (a few samples of this study predate the infection). Cell type and time point are not known.

The chain links TRBV29-1 to TRBJ2-5, with D possibly TRBD1 on 5 matching bases. Germline V CDR1 and CDR2: SQVTM, ANQGSEA. CDR3 length equals 15 residues. With 6 bases removed from V and 0 bases from J, the gap between germline ends came to 17 bases. Here the CDR3 DNA reads TGCAGCGTCCCACGACAGTTACTGTACCAAGAGACCCAGTACTTC. As protein: CSVPRQLLYQETQYF. The variable domain in full, completed from reference TRBV29-1 and TRBJ2-5, reads SAVISQKPSRDICQRGTSLTIQCQVDSQVTMMFWYRQQPGQSLTLIATANQGSEATYESGFVIDKFPISRPNLTFSTLTVSNMSPEDSSIYLCSVPRQLLYQETQYFGPGTRLLVL.

This clonotype was observed a few times. J is TRBJ2-6 and V is TRBV24-1; possibly TRBD1 for D (6 bases). Germline V gene lookup returns CDR1 KGHDR and CDR2 SFDVKD. Trimming pared 7 bases from V and 2 bases from J, leaving 11 bases between. The CDR3 extends over 15 amino acids. The CDR3 sequence: CATSPQGTGANVLTF. CDR3 sequence (DNA): TGTGCCACCAGCCCACAGGGAACTGGGGCCAACGTCCTGACTTTC.

The CDR3: CSARDSRGGGAYNEQFF. CDR3 coding DNA: TGCAGTGCTAGAGATTCACGTGGGGGGGGCGCCTACAATGAGCAGTTCTTC. The chain combines TRBV20-1 with TRBJ2-1; possibly TRBD2 for D (7 bases). V was cut by 0 bases and J by 2 bases, with 17 bases left in between. The CDR3 loop spans 17 amino acids. CDR1 is DFQATT and CDR2 is SNEGSKA in the germline V gene (reference sequence).

This chain uses TRBV7-8 with TRBJ1-5, with D perhaps TRBD1 (5 bases). Germline loops: CDR1 SGHVS, CDR2 FQNEAQ. This CDR3 comprises 16 residues. V was cut by 5 bases and J by 1 base, with 15 bases left in between. CDR3 DNA: TGTGCCAGCAGCAAACCCAGGGTAGGAAGCAATCAGCCCCAGCATTTT. The encoded protein is CASSKPRVGSNQPQHF.

This clonotype came up a few times. The rearrangement joins TRBV20-1 to TRBJ2-1; TRBD2 matches 8 bases. This CDR3 is built from 14 residues. V trimming: 6 bases; J trimming: 7 bases; junction bases outside the gene matches: 11. The germline V gene encodes CDR1 DFQATT and CDR2 SNEGSKA (reference sequence). The CDR3 DNA sequence: TGCAGTGCCTACCAAGCGGGAGTGGGGAATGAGCAGTTCTTC. It translates to CSAYQAGVGNEQFF.

The chain links TRBV27 to TRBJ1-1, with unresolved D. V dropped 5 bases and J dropped 11 bases, with 12 bases sitting between them. The germline CDR1 and CDR2 sequences are MNHEY and SMNVEV (reference sequence). CDR3 length equals 11 residues. This CDR3 reads CASSGPVEAFF. In DNA, the CDR3 is TGTGCCAGCAGTGGGCCTGTTGAGGCTTTCTTT.

This clonotype was picked up many times. The chain uses TRBV18 and TRBJ2-1, with a possible D match to TRBD1 (6 bases). CDR3 size: 16 residues. Per germline, CDR1 KGHSH and CDR2 LQKENI. With 2 bases removed from V and 0 bases from J, the gap between germline ends came to 11 bases. CDR3 sequence: CASSPVDRTSYNEQFF. The CDR3 DNA follows: TGTGCCAGCTCACCAGTCGACAGGACCTCCTACAATGAGCAGTTCTTC.

This clonotype was recorded at least ten times. The V call is TRBV7-2, the J call TRBJ1-3; no clear D. The CDR3 totals 15 residues. Trimming cost V 5 bases and J 0 bases, with 11 bases left between them. Germline V lookup: CDR1 SGHTA, CDR2 FQGNSA. The CDR3 DNA reads as TGTGCCAGCAGCACGGGCACCCACTCTGGAAACACCATATATTTT. Residues: CASSTGTHSGNTIYF.

This clonotype was counted between two and nine times. This rearrangement joins TRBV30 to TRBJ2-2; perhaps TRBD2 as D (6 bases). This CDR3 comprises 14 residues. Germline V CDR1 and CDR2: GTSNPN, SVGIG (reference sequence). V was trimmed by 4 bases and J by 5 bases, leaving 14 bases between them. The CDR3 region has the DNA TGTGCCTGGATGGCGGGACGTTTGACCGGGGAGCTGTTTTTT. It yields the protein CAWMAGRLTGELFF.

This clonotype has only a few counts. This chain links TRBV5-1 with TRBJ1-2, with D possibly matching TRBD1 (6 bases). Looked up from germline, CDR1 is SGHRS and CDR2 is YFSETQ. With 5 bases removed from V and 4 bases from J, the gap between germline ends came to 12 bases. The CDR3 sequence is 13 residues long. The CDR3 DNA reads TGCGCCAGCAGTTCGACAGGCGTCTATGGCTACACCTTC. Its protein is CASSSTGVYGYTF.

This chain uses TRBV3-1 with TRBJ2-1; D is undetermined. The V gene's germline CDR1 is LGHDT and CDR2 YNNKEL (reference sequence). Trimming removed 3 bases at V and 5 bases at J, with 17 bases between. The CDR3 has 16 residues. The CDR3 here is CASSHDQVLRNNEQFF. The DNA of the CDR3 is TGTGCCAGCAGCCATGACCAGGTGTTAAGGAACAATGAGCAGTTCTTC.